Below are 2 T cell receptor beta chains sequenced from a single sample in a study of blood T cell repertoires in COVID-19. Generated by immunoSEQ multiplex PCR, the TCRdb table keeps only in-frame clones and is missing some. The table has tens of thousands of clones, around 84% seen once. The sequencing sample was made of peripheral blood. These receptor sequences come from a human donor in a cohort sampled during active or convalescent COVID-19.

This clone came up a few times. The V call is TRBV19, the J call TRBJ2-7, with TRBD1 matching 9 bases. Germline V gene sequence: CDR1 LNHDA, CDR2 SQIVND (reference sequence). The V segment lost 6 bases and the J segment 6 bases; nucleotides outside the gene matches: 9. The CDR3 loop spans 14 amino acids. The CDR3 region is CASRGGQGSGEQYF. The DNA of the CDR3 is TGTGCCAGTAGAGGGGGACAGGGTTCCGGCGAGCAGTACTTC.

This chain links TRBV7-9 with TRBJ1-2; 9 bases align to TRBD1. CDR3 length: 14 residues. The germline V gene encodes CDR1 SEHNR and CDR2 FQNEAQ (reference sequence). The junction had 4 bases not matched to a gene; V was cut back by 5 bases and J by 3 bases. This CDR3 is CASSKRQGDYGYTF. CDR3 nucleotides: TGTGCCAGCAGCAAACGACAGGGGGACTATGGCTACACCTTC.